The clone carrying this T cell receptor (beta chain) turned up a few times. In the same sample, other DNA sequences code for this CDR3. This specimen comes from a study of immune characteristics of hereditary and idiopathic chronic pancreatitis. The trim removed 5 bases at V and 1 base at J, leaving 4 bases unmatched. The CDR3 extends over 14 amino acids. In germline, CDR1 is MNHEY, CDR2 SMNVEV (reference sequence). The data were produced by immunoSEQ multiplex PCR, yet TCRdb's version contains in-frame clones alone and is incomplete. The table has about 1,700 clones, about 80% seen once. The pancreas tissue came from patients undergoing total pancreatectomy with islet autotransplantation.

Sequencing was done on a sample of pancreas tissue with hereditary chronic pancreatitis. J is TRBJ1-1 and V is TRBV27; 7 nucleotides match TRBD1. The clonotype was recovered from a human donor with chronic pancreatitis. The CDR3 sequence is CASSPGTANTEAFF. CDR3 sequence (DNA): TGTGCCAGCAGTCCCGGGACAGCGAACACTGAAGCTTTCTTT.